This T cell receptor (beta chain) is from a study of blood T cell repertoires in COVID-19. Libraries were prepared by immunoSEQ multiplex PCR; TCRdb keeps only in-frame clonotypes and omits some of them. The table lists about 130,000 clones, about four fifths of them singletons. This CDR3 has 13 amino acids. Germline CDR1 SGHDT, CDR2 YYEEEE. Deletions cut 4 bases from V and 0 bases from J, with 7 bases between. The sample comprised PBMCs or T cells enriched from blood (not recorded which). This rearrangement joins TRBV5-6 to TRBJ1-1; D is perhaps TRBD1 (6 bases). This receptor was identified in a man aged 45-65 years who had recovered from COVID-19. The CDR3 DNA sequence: TGTGCCAGCAGCCCAGGGGTGAACACTGAAGCTTTCTTT. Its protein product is CASSPGVNTEAFF.